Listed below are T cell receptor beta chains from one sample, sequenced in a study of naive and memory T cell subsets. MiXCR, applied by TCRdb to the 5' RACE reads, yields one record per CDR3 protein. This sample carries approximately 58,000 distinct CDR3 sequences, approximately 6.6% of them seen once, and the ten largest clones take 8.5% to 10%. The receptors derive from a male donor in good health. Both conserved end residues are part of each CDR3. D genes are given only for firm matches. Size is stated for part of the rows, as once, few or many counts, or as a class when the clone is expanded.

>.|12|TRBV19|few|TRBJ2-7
CASSIRGYEQYF
TGTGCCAGTAGTATCAGGGGTTACGAGCAGTACTTC
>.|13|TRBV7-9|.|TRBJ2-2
CASSLLNTGELFF
TGTGCCAGCAGCTTATTAAACACCGGGGAGCTGTTTTTT
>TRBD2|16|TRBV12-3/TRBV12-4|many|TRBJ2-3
CASSSNLAGGTDTQYF
TGTGCCAGCAGTTCTAACTTAGCGGGAGGCACAGATACGCAGTATTTT
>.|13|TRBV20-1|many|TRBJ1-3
CSASWSSGNTIYF
TGCAGTGCTAGTTGGAGCTCTGGAAACACCATATATTTT
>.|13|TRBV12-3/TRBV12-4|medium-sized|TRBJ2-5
CASNKGAQETQYF
TGTGCCAGCAACAAAGGGGCCCAAGAGACCCAGTACTTC
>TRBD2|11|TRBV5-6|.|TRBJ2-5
CASSIEGTSYF
TGTGCCAGCAGCATCGAAGGGACTAGCTACTTC
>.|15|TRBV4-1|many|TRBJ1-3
CASSPGDFSGNTIYF
TGCGCCAGCAGCCCAGGGGACTTCTCTGGAAACACCATATATTTT
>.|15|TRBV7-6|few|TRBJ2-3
CASSLVGAASDTQYF
TGTGCCAGCAGCTTAGTCGGAGCCGCATCAGATACGCAGTATTTT
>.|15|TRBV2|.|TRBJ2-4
CASSIGGASKNIQYF
TGTGCCAGCAGCATAGGGGGGGCGAGCAAAAACATTCAGTACTTC
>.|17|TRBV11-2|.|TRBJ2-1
CASSPRPPDSLYNEQFF
TGTGCCAGCAGCCCCCGACCCCCGGACAGTCTATACAATGAGCAGTTCTTC
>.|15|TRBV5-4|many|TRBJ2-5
CASSSPRDSQETQYF
TGTGCCAGCAGCTCGCCGCGGGACTCCCAAGAGACCCAGTACTTC
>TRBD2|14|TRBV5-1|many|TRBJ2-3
CASPGTSFTDTQYF
TGCGCCAGTCCCGGGACTAGCTTCACAGATACGCAGTATTTT
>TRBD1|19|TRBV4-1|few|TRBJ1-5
CASSQDWWGQGMSNQPQHF
TGCGCCAGCAGCCAAGATTGGTGGGGACAGGGGATGAGCAATCAGCCCCAGCATTTT
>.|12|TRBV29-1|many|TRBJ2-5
CSVEGDSETQYF
TGCAGCGTTGAGGGGGATTCGGAGACCCAGTACTTC
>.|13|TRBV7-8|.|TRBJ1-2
CASSDRFFYGYTF
TGTGCCAGCAGCGACAGGTTTTTCTATGGCTACACCTTC
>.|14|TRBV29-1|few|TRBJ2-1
CSVAFGSGYNEQFF
TGCAGCGTTGCCTTCGGGTCAGGCTACAATGAGCAGTTCTTC
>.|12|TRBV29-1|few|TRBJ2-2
CSAQGQSGELFF
TGCAGCGCCCAAGGACAGTCCGGGGAGCTGTTTTTT
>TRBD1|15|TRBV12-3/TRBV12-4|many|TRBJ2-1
CASRVRTGYSNEQFF
TGTGCCAGCAGGGTCCGGACAGGGTATAGCAATGAGCAGTTCTTC
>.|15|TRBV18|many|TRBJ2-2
CASSPHPANTGELFF
TGTGCCAGCTCACCACACCCAGCTAACACCGGGGAGCTGTTTTTT
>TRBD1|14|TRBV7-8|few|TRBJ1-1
CASSSTGGNTEAFF
TGTGCCAGCAGCTCGACAGGGGGGAACACTGAAGCTTTCTTT
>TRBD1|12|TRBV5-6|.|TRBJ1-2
CASSLDRGSYTF
TGTGCCAGCAGCTTGGACAGGGGTAGCTACACCTTC
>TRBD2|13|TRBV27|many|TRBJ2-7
CATSSGSSYEQYF
TGTGCCACGAGTAGCGGGTCATCCTACGAGCAGTACTTC
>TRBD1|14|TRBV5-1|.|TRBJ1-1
CASSLGTGNTEAFF
TGCGCCAGCAGCTTGGGGACAGGGAACACTGAAGCTTTCTTT
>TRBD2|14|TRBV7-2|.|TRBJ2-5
CASSYGRAVETQYF
TGTGCCAGCAGCTATGGGAGGGCCGTAGAGACCCAGTACTTC
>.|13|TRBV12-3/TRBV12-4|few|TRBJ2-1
CASSQGALNEQFF
TGTGCCAGCAGTCAAGGGGCCCTCAATGAGCAGTTCTTC
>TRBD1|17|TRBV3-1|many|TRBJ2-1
CASSHDQGVTSYNEQFF
TGTGCCAGCAGCCACGACCAGGGGGTTACGTCCTACAATGAGCAGTTCTTC
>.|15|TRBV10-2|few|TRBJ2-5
CASGRTTLNMETQYF
TGCGCCAGCGGTCGGACTACCTTAAACATGGAGACCCAGTACTTC
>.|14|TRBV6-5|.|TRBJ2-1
CASRSGGRVNEQFF
TGTGCCAGCAGATCAGGGGGGAGAGTCAATGAGCAGTTCTTC
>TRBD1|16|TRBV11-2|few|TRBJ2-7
CASSPQTGGWSYEQYF
TGTGCCAGCAGCCCCCAGACAGGGGGCTGGTCCTACGAGCAGTACTTC
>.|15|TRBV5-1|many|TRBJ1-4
CASSSGGARREKLFF
TGCGCCAGCAGCTCTGGAGGGGCTCGGCGGGAAAAACTGTTTTTT
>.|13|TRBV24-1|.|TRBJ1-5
CAVQGSSNQPQHF
TGTGCCGTCCAGGGGTCTAGCAATCAGCCCCAGCATTTT
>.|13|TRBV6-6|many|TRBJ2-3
CASTGAGTDTQYF
TGTGCCAGCACGGGAGCAGGCACAGATACGCAGTATTTT
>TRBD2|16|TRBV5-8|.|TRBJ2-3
CASSEGLAVSTDTQYF
TGTGCCAGCAGCGAAGGACTAGCGGTTAGCACAGATACGCAGTATTTT
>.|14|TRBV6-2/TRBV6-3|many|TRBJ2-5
CASSQGSGPETQYF
TGTGCCAGCAGTCAGGGTTCAGGGCCAGAGACCCAGTACTTC
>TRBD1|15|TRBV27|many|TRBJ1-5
CASSTSTGGSQPQHF
TGTGCCAGCAGTACCTCGACAGGGGGCTCTCAGCCCCAGCATTTT
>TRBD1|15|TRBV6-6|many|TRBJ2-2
CASSGDRGNTGELFF
TGTGCCAGCAGTGGGGACAGGGGAAACACCGGGGAGCTGTTTTTT
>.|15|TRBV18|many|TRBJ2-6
CASSSEWVGANVLTF
TGTGCCAGCTCATCCGAATGGGTCGGGGCCAACGTCCTGACTTTC
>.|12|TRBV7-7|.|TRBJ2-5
CASSSEQETQYF
TGTGCCAGCAGCTCCGAACAAGAGACCCAGTACTTC
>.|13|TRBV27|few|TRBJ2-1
CASSFGPNNEQFF
TGTGCCAGCAGTTTCGGACCAAACAATGAGCAGTTCTTC
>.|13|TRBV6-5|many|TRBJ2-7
CASSSSLPGEQYF
TGTGCCAGCAGCTCTAGCCTCCCCGGGGAGCAGTACTTC
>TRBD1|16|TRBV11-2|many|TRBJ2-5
CASSSHGTASPETQYF
TGTGCCAGCAGCTCACACGGGACAGCTTCCCCGGAGACCCAGTACTTC
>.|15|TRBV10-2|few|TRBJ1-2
CASSDKSRANYGYTF
TGCGCCAGCAGCGACAAATCGCGAGCTAACTATGGCTACACCTTC
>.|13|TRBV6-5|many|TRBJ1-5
CASSYGVNQPQHF
TGTGCCAGCAGTTACGGGGTCAATCAGCCCCAGCATTTT
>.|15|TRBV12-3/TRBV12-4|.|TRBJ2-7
CASSFQGRTPYEQYF
TGTGCCAGCAGTTTTCAAGGCCGTACCCCCTACGAGCAGTACTTC
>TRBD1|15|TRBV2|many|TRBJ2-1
CASSAPGTGYNEQFF
TGTGCCAGCAGCGCCCCAGGGACAGGATACAATGAGCAGTTCTTC
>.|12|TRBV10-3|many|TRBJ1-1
CAISDSNTEAFF
TGTGCCATCAGTGATTCAAACACTGAAGCTTTCTTT
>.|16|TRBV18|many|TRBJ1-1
CASSHQAGKQNTEAFF
TGTGCCAGCTCACATCAAGCGGGAAAACAGAACACTGAAGCTTTCTTT
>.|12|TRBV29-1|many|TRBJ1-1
CSVVQGPSEAFF
TGCAGCGTTGTACAGGGTCCGTCTGAAGCTTTCTTT
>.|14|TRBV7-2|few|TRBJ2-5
CASSPRTAQETQYF
TGTGCCAGCAGCCCCCGGACAGCCCAAGAGACCCAGTACTTC
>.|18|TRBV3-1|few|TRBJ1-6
CASSQGYRDRIWGSPLHF
TGTGCCAGCAGCCAAGGCTACCGTGACAGGATCTGGGGTTCACCCCTCCACTTT